What follows are 2 T cell receptor beta chains derived from one specimen sequenced in a study of T-cell memory formation after mild COVID-19. TCRdb re-analysed the 5' RACE reads in MiXCR, keeping a single row per CDR3 protein. This table holds 250,000 to 350,000 distinct CDR3 sequences, roughly 16% found once. The sequenced sample was PBMCs or a T cell subset sorted from them (not recorded which). The receptors stem from a man younger than 30 who had mild COVID-19 (a few samples of this study predate the infection). Cell type and time point are not known.

This clonotype has a handful of counts. The genes are TRBV6-2 or TRBV6-3 and TRBJ2-3; TRBD1 matches 12 bases. The CDR3 is made up of 15 amino acids. With V trimmed by 6 bases and J by 4 bases, 5 bases remained unmatched. Germline CDR1 MNHEY, CDR2 SVGEGT. DNA for the CDR3: TGTGCCAGCAGCTTGGGGACAGGGGGCTCAGATACGCAGTATTTT. Protein sequence: CASSLGTGGSDTQYF.

This clonotype has a handful of counts. The chain couples TRBV4-1 to TRBJ1-5; 7 nucleotides agree with TRBD1. Trimming cost V 0 bases and J 6 bases; bases outside gene matches: 8. There are 16 residues in the CDR3. The germline CDR1 and CDR2 sequences are MGHRA and YSYEKL. The CDR3 reads CASSQDSQGVGQPQHF. The CDR3 DNA reads TGCGCCAGCAGCCAAGATAGCCAGGGGGTTGGTCAGCCCCAGCATTTT.